The rows below give T cell receptor beta chains drawn from one sample of a study of blood T cell repertoires in COVID-19. Sequencing was performed with immunoSEQ multiplex PCR; in TCRdb, only in-frame clones are kept and a portion is missing. The sample yields 250,000 to 350,000 clones, roughly 90% seen once. Sequenced: PBMCs or T cells enriched from blood (not recorded which). Receptors were obtained from a man in his fifties or sixties who had recovered from COVID-19. Both conserved end residues are part of each CDR3. A D gene is named only where the DNA matches it firmly. Expanded clones get a size class; other rows say once, few or many, or leave the size out.

>TRBV30|.|.|TRBJ2-5
CAWSRVRTGIWTQYF
TGTGCCTGGAGTCGCGTCCGGACTGGGATCTGGACCCAGTACTTC
>TRBV9|.|TRBD1|TRBJ2-7
CASSQGTGPYEQYF
TGTGCCAGCAGCCAAGGGACAGGGCCCTACGAGCAGTACTTC
>TRBV27|.|TRBD1|TRBJ2-2
CASRGGTGLSGELFF
TGTGCCAGCAGAGGGGGGACAGGGTTAAGCGGGGAGCTGTTTTTT
>TRBV5-4|once|.|TRBJ2-6
CASSLAASGANVLTF
TGTGCCAGCAGCTTAGCTGCGTCCGGGGCCAACGTCCTGACTTTC
>TRBV7-6|.|.|TRBJ2-2
CASSLVGSANTGELFF
TGTGCCAGCAGCTTAGTCGGGAGCGCGAACACCGGGGAGCTGTTTTTT
>TRBV7-8|.|TRBD1|TRBJ1-5
CASSQRRRGQGSEGSNQPQHF
TGTGCCAGCAGCCAAAGGAGGAGGGGACAGGGGAGTGAGGGGAGCAATCAGCCCCAGCATTTT
>TRBV7-2|.|TRBD1|TRBJ1-6
CASITLGDSGSPLHF
TGTGCCAGCATCACCTTGGGGGACAGCGGCTCACCCCTCCACTTT
>TRBV19|.|TRBD1|TRBJ1-5
CASSPGGQPQHF
TGTGCCAGTAGTCCAGGGGGTCAGCCCCAGCATTTT
>TRBV18|.|.|TRBJ1-2
CASSQSGGTYGYTF
TGTGCCAGCTCACAATCGGGGGGGACTTATGGCTACACCTTC
>TRBV12-3/TRBV12-4|.|TRBD1|TRBJ1-5
CASSRTGFQPQHF
TGTGCCAGCAGCCGGACAGGGTTCCAGCCCCAGCATTTT
>TRBV5-8|.|.|TRBJ1-2
CASSTREANYGYTF
TGTGCCAGCAGCACGAGGGAGGCTAACTATGGCTACACCTTC
>TRBV9|once|TRBD2|TRBJ2-1
CASSASGNYNEQFF
TGTGCCAGCAGCGCAAGCGGGAACTACAATGAGCAGTTCTTC
>TRBV21-1|.|.|TRBJ2-1
CASSKVSEGLAGVNEQFF
TGTGCCAGCAGCAAAGTATCTGAAGGCCTAGCGGGAGTCAATGAGCAGTTCTTC
>TRBV5-1|.|.|TRBJ2-7
CASSRNSYEQYF
TGCGCCAGCAGCCGTAACTCCTACGAGCAGTACTTC
>TRBV27|.|.|TRBJ2-7
CASSPGPAAEQYF
TGTGCCAGCAGTCCGGGTCCGGCGGCAGAGCAGTACTTC
>TRBV19|.|TRBD1|TRBJ2-6
CASSTSSGQGPVYVLTF
TGTGCCAGTAGTACCTCTTCGGGACAGGGTCCGGTCTACGTCCTGACTTTC
>TRBV2|.|.|TRBJ2-5
CASRALQETQYF
TGTGCCAGCAGGGCCTTACAAGAGACCCAGTACTTC
>TRBV14|.|.|TRBJ2-5
CASSQGGVGETQYF
TGTGCCAGCAGCCAAGGGGGAGTAGGGGAGACCCAGTACTTC
>TRBV4-1|few|.|TRBJ2-2
CASSQSPGAVTGELFF
TGCGCCAGCAGCCAATCGCCTGGGGCAGTCACCGGGGAGCTGTTTTTT
>TRBV9|many|TRBD2|TRBJ2-1
CASSAPRRTSGVVDNEQFF
TGTGCCAGCAGCGCCCCCCGGAGGACTAGCGGGGTGGTCGACAATGAGCAGTTCTTC
>TRBV5-1|.|TRBD1|TRBJ2-2
CASSLKPDRVTGELFF
TGCGCCAGCAGCTTAAAACCCGACAGGGTAACCGGGGAGCTGTTTTTT
>TRBV3-1/TRBV3-2|.|TRBD1|TRBJ1-1
CASGIHGTGVRMPEAFF
TGTGCCAGCGGGATCCACGGGACAGGGGTAAGAATGCCTGAAGCTTTCTTT